This T cell receptor (beta chain) originates from a study of technical replicates of blood from several donors. Per germline, CDR1 MDHEN and CDR2 SYDVKM. Trimming cost V 6 bases and J 2 bases; bases outside gene matches: 4. The CDR3 covers 14 residues. The table came from immunoSEQ multiplex PCR; TCRdb's copy has only in-frame clones and leaves some out. Of roughly 80,000 clones listed, around 91% are singletons. This TCR was sampled from a human donor in good health. This chain joins TRBV28 and TRBJ2-1, with 7 positions matching TRBD2. Source material: T cells isolated from PBMCs. The CDR3: CASSGRQTYNEQFF. In DNA, the CDR3 is TGTGCCAGCAGCGGGAGGCAAACCTACAATGAGCAGTTCTTC.